This T cell receptor beta chain was obtained from a study of patients and donors after allogeneic stem cell transplantation. This clonotype was seen a handful of times. TCRdb re-analysed the RT-PCR reads in MiXCR, keeping a single row per CDR3 protein. The sample includes under 200,000 distinct CDR3 sequences, about a quarter of them seen just once. Sequenced sample: blood, either unsorted or a sorted T cell fraction (not recorded which). This sequence originates from a human donor who was either an allogeneic HSCT recipient or a stem cell or donor lymphocyte infusion donor (not recorded which). It is not recorded whose cells these are; they may come from a transplant donor.

The CDR3 loop reads CASRRATNEKLFF. The CDR3, as DNA: TGTGCCAGCCGGAGGGCAACTAATGAAAAACTGTTTTTT. The chain is built from TRBV7-2 and TRBJ1-4; D call uncertain. CDR1 and CDR2 from the germline V gene are SGHTA and FQGNSA. Trimming removed 8 bases from V and 0 bases from J, with 7 bases in between. The CDR3 has 13 amino acids. The variable domain in full, with the rest retrieved from reference TRBV7-2 and TRBJ1-4, is GAGVSQSPSNKVTEKGKDVELRCDPISGHTALYWYRQSLGQGLEFLIYFQGNSAPDKSGLPSDRFSAERTGGSVSTLTIQRTQQEDSAVYLCASRRATNEKLFFGSGTQLSVL.